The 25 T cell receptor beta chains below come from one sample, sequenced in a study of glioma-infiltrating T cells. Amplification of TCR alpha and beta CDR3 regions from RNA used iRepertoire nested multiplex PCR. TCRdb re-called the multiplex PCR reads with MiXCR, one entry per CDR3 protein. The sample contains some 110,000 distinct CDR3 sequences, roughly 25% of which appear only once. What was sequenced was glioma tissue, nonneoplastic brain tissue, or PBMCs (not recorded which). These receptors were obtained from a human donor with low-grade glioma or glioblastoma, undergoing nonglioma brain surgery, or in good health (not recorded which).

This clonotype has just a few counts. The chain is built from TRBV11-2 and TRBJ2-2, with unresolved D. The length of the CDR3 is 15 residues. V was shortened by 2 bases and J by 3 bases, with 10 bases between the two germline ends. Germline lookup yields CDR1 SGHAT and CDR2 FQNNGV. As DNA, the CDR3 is TGTGCCAGCAGCTTAATTAGGGTTGACACCGGGGAGCTGTTTTTT. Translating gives CASSLIRVDTGELFF.

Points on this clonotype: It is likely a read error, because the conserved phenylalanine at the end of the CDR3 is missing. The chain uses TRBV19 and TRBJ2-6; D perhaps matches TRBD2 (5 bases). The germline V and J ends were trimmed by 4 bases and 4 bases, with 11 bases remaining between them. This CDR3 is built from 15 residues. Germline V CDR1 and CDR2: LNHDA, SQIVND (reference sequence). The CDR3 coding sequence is TGTGCCAGTAGTAACAGACCGGGAGGGGCCAACGTCCTGACTTCC. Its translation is CASSNRPGGANVLTS.

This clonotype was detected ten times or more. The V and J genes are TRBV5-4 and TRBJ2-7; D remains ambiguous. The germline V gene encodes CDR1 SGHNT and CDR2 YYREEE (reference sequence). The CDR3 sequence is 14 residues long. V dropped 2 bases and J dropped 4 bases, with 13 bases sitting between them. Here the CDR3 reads CASSFRGPGYEQYF. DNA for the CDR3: TGTGCCAGCAGCTTTCGCGGCCCCGGGTACGAGCAGTACTTC.

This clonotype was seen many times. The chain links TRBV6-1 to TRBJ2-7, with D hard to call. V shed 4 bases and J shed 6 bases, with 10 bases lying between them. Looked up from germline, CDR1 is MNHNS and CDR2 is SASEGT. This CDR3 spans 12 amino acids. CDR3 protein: CASSADSSEQYF. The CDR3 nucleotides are TGTGCCAGCAGTGCCGACTCTTCCGAGCAGTACTTC.

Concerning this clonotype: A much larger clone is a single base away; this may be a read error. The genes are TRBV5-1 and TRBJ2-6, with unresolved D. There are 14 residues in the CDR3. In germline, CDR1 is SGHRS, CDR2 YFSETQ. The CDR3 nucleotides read TGCGCCAGCAGCGGTAACTCTGGGGACAACGTCCTGACTTTC. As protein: CASSGNSGDNVLTF. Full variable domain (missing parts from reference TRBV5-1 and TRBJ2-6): KAGVTQTPRYLIKTRGQQVTLSCSPISGHRSVSWYQQTPGQGLQFLFEYFSETQRNKGNFPGRFSGRQFSNSRSEMNVSTLELGDSALYLCASSGNSGDNVLTFGAGSRLTVL.

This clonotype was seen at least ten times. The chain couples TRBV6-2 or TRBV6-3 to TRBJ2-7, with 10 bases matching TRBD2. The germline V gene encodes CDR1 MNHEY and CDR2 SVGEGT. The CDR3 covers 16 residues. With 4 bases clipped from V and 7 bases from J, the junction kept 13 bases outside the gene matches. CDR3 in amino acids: CASSSAFTSGMREQYF. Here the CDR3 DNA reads TGTGCCAGCAGTTCCGCCTTCACTAGCGGGATGCGTGAGCAGTACTTC.

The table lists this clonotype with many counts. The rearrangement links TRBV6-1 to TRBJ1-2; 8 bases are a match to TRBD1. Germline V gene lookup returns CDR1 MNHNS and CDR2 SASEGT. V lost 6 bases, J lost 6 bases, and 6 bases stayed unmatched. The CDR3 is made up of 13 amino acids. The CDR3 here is CASSFQQGDGYTF. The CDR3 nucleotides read TGTGCCAGCAGCTTTCAACAGGGGGATGGCTACACCTTC.

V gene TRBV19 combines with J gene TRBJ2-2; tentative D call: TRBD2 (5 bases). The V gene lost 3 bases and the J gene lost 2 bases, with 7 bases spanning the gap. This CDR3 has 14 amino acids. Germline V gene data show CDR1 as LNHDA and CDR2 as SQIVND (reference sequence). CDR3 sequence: CASSIPGNTGELFF. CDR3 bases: TGTGCCAGTAGTATCCCGGGAAACACCGGGGAGCTGTTTTTT.

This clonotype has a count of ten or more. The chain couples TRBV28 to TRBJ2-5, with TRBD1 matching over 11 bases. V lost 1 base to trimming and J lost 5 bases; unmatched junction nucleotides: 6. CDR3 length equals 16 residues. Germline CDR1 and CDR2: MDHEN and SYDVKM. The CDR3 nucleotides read TGTGCCAGCAGTTTATTCGGACAGGGGGCCGGGGAGACCCAGTACTTC. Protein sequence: CASSLFGQGAGETQYF.

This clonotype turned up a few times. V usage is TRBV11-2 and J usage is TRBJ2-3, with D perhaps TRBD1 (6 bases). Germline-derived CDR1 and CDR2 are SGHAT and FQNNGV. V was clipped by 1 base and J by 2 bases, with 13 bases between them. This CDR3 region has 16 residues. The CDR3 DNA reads TGTGCCAGCAGCTTAGTTCAACAGGGTAACACAGATACGCAGTATTTT. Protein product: CASSLVQQGNTDTQYF. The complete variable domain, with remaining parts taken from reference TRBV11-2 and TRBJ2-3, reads EAGVAQSPRYKIIEKRQSVAFWCNPISGHATLYWYQQILGQGPKLLIQFQNNGVVDDSQLPKDRFSAERLKGVDSTLKIQPAKLEDSAVYLCASSLVQQGNTDTQYFGPGTRLTVL.

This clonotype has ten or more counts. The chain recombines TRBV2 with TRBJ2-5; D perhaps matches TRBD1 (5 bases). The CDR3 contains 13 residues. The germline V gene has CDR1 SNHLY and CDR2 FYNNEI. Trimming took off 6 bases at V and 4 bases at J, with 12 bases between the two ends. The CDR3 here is CASSARAGETQYF. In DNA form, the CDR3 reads TGTGCCAGCAGCGCCAGGGCAGGAGAGACCCAGTACTTC.

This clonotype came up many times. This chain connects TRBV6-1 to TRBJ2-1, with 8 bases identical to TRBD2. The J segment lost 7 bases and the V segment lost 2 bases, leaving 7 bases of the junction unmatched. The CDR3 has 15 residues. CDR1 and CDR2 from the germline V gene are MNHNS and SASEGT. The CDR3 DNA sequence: TGTGCCAGCAGTGAACGGGGACTAGGGGGGAATGAGCAGTTCTTC. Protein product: CASSERGLGGNEQFF.

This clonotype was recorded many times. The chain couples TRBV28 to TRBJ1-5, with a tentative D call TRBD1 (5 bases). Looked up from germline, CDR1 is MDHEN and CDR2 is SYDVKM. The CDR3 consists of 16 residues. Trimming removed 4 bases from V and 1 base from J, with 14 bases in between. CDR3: CASSYGGRGSNQPQHF. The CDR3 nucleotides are TGTGCCAGCAGTTATGGGGGGAGAGGAAGCAATCAGCCCCAGCATTTT.

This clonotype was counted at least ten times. The CDR3 protein is CASSLEGLSSTDTQYF. Here the CDR3 DNA reads TGCGCCAGCAGCTTGGAGGGACTGAGCAGCACAGATACGCAGTATTTT. The chain recombines TRBV5-1 with TRBJ2-3, with a weak D call TRBD2 (6 bases). V was cut by 0 bases and J by 0 bases, with 11 bases left in between. Germline CDR1 and CDR2: SGHRS and YFSETQ. CDR3 length equals 16 residues.

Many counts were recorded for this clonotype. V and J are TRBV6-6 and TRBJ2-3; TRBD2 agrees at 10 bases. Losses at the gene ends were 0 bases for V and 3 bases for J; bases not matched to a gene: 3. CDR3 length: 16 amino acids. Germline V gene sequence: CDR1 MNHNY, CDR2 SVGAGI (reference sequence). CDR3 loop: CASSYSTSGATDTQYF. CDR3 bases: TGTGCCAGCAGTTACTCAACTAGCGGGGCGACAGATACGCAGTATTTT.

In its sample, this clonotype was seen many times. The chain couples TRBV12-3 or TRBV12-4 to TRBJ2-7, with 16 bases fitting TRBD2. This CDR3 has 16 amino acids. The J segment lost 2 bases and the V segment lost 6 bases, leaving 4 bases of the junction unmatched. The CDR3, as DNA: TGTGCCAGCAGCGGGACTAGCGGGAGGGTTACCTACGAGCAGTACTTC. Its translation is CASSGTSGRVTYEQYF.

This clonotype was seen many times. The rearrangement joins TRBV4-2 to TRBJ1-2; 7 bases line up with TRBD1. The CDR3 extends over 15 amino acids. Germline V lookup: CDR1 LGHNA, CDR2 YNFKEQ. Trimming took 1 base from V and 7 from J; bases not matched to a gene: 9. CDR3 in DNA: TGTGCCAGCAGCCAAGGACCAGACAGGGAGTCTGGCTACACCTTC. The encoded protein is CASSQGPDRESGYTF.

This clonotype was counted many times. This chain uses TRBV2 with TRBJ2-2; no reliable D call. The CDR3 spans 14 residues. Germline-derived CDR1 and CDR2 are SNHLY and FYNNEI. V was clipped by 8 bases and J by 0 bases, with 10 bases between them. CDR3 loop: CASEGAPNTGELFF. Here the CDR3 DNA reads TGTGCCAGCGAAGGCGCGCCGAACACCGGGGAGCTGTTTTTT. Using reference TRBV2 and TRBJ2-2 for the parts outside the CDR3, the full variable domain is EPEVTQTPSHQVTQMGQEVILRCVPISNHLYFYWYRQILGQKVEFLVSFYNNEISEKSEIFDDQFSVERPDGSNFTLKIRSTKLEDSAMYFCASEGAPNTGELFFGEGSRLTVL.

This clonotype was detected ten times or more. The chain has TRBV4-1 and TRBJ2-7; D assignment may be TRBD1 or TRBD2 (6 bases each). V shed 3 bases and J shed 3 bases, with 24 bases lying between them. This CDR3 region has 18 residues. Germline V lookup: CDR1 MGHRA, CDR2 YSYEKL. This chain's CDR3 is CASSHTTGFGGQFYEQYF. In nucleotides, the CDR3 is TGCGCCAGCAGCCACACCACCGGCTTTGGGGGGCAGTTCTACGAGCAGTACTTC.

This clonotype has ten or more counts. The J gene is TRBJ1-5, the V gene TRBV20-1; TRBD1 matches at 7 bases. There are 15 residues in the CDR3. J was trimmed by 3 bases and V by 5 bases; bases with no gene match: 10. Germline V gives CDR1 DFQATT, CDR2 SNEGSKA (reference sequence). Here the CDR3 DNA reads TGCAGTGCTCCAAGGGAGGGACAGCACAATCAGCCCCAGCATTTT. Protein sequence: CSAPREGQHNQPQHF.

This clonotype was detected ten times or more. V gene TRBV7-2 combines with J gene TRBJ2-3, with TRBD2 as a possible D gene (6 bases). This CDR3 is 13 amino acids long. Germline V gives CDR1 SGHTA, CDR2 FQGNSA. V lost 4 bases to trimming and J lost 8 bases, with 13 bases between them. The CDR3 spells CASSSSLAVTQYF. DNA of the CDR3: TGTGCCAGCAGCTCTAGTTTAGCGGTTACGCAGTATTTT. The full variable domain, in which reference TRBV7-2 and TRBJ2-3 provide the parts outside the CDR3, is GAGVSQSPSNKVTEKGKDVELRCDPISGHTALYWYRQSLGQGLEFLIYFQGNSAPDKSGLPSDRFSAERTGGSVSTLTIQRTQQEDSAVYLCASSSSLAVTQYFGPGTRLTVL.

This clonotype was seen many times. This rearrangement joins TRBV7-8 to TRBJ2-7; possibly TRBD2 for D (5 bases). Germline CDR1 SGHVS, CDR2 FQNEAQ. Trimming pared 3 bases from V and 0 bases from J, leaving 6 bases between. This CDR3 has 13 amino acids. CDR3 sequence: CASSFGSSYEQYF. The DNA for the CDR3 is TGTGCCAGCAGCTTTGGGAGCTCCTACGAGCAGTACTTC. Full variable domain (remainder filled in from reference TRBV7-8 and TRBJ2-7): GAGVSQSPRYKVAKRGQDVALRCDPISGHVSLFWYQQALGQGPEFLTYFQNEAQLDKSGLPSDRFFAERPEGSVSTLKIQRTQQEDSAVYLCASSFGSSYEQYFGPGTRLTVT.

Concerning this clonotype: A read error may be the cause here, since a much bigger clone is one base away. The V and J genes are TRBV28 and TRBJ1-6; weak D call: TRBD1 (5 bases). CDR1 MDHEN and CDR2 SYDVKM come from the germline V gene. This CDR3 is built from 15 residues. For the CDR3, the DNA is TGTGCCAGCAGGAACGACGACAGAGTTAATTCACCCCCCCACTTT. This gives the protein CASRNDDRVNSPPHF.

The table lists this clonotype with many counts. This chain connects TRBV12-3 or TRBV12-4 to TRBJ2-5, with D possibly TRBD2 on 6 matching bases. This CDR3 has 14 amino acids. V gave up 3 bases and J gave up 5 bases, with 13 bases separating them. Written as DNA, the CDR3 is TGTGCCAGCAGTTTTCGGCGGGGTGCCGAGACCCAGTACTTC. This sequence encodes CASSFRRGAETQYF.

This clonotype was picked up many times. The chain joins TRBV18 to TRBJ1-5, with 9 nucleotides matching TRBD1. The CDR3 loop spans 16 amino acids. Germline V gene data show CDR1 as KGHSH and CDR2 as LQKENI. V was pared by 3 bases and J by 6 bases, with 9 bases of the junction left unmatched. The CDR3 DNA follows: TGTGCCAGCTCACCCACCGGGACAGGGAGTATTCAGCCCCAGCATTTT. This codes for CASSPTGTGSIQPQHF. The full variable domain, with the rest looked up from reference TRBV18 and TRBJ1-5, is NAGVMQNPRHLVRRRGQEARLRCSPMKGHSHVYWYRQLPEEGLKFMVYLQKENIIDESGMPKERFSAEFPKEGPSILRIQQVVRGDSAAYFCASSPTGTGSIQPQHFGDGTRLSIL.